These 29 T cell receptor beta chains originate from one sample sequenced in a study of tumor-infiltrating lymphocytes in primary liver carcinoma. Germline DNA was also extracted, and blood RNA derived from unsorted whole blood. TCR beta cDNA was made from 450 to 550 ng total RNA with a constant-region primer. ARM-PCR, slightly modified, supplied the TCR beta libraries through three nested multiplex PCR rounds. The first two PCR rounds, nine to ten cycles each, used TRBV1-TRBV30 forward primers and a C-beta reverse primer. TCRdb reprocessed the multiplex PCR reads with MiXCR, giving one entry per CDR3 protein. The repertoire holds 320,000 or so distinct CDR3 sequences, 60% to 80% seen once, with about 9.4% in the top ten. Sequences were obtained from peripheral blood. These TCRs come from a middle-aged man with primary liver carcinoma and hepatitis B virus infection.

The rearrangement joins TRBV5-6 to TRBJ2-7, with a tentative D call TRBD2 (5 bases). In germline, CDR1 is SGHDT, CDR2 YYEEEE. The CDR3 spans 15 residues. Trimming removed 9 bases from V and 4 bases from J, with 23 bases in between. The DNA for the CDR3 is TGTGCCAACACCTATTGGCTTATGGGAGCATACGAGCAGTACTTC. This sequence encodes CANTYWLMGAYEQYF.

This clonotype was seen more than once but under ten times. The J gene is TRBJ2-5, the V gene TRBV5-8; D gene uncertain. Trimming removed 4 bases from V and 5 bases from J, with 15 bases in between. The CDR3 covers 14 residues. Germline-derived CDR1 and CDR2 are SGHTS and YDEGEE. CDR3 sequence: CASSPMGVRETQYF. Here the CDR3 DNA reads TGTGCCAGCAGCCCCATGGGCGTCAGGGAGACCCAGTACTTC.

This clonotype was counted only a few times. The rearrangement uses TRBV5-1 and TRBJ1-1; 7 bases fit TRBD1. The CDR3 is 13 residues long. V lost 4 bases to trimming and J lost 7 bases; unmatched junction nucleotides: 7. From germline, CDR1 is SGHRS and CDR2 YFSETQ. The CDR3 sequence: CASSVKQGIEAFF. The CDR3 DNA follows: TGCGCCAGCAGCGTCAAACAGGGGATTGAAGCTTTCTTT.

The chain couples TRBV5-4 to TRBJ2-7; a possible D gene is TRBD1 (5 bases). There are 15 residues in the CDR3. V lost 0 bases and J 3 bases, leaving 13 bases between the germline ends. Germline V gene sequence: CDR1 SGHNT, CDR2 YYREEE (reference sequence). CDR3 nucleotides: TGTGCCAGCAGCTTGGGAAGGGGATTCGACTACGAGCAGTACTTC. Protein: CASSLGRGFDYEQYF.

Comment on this clonotype: A much larger clone lies one base from this, so it may be a read error. This chain joins TRBV6-6 and TRBJ1-2, with D tentatively TRBD1 (5 bases). The CDR3 is 18 amino acids. Germline V lookup: CDR1 MNHNY, CDR2 SVGAGI (reference sequence). Trimming left V 5 bases short and J 7 bases short, with 29 bases between. The CDR3 loop is CASSPGVGTVMRSTGYTF. CDR3 sequence (DNA): TGTGCCAGCAGTCCAGGAGTGGGGACTGTGATGAGGAGTACTGGCTACACCTTC.

This clonotype was detected a few times. The rearrangement links TRBV25-1 to TRBJ1-2; no clear D. V was shortened by 3 bases and J by 5 bases, with 10 bases between the two germline ends. The CDR3 sequence is 13 residues long. Germline V gene data show CDR1 as MGHDK and CDR2 as SYGVNS. The CDR3 DNA follows: TGTGCCAGCAGTGACGGCAGAATTTATGGCTACACCTTC. Its protein is CASSDGRIYGYTF.

A remark on this clonotype: This may come from a read error, since a much larger clone is one base off. The V call is TRBV6-1, the J call TRBJ2-1, with D possibly called TRBD1 or TRBD2 (5 bases each). V was clipped by 7 bases and J by 2 bases, with 21 bases between them. Germline CDR1 reads MNHNS; CDR2 reads SASEGT. This CDR3 has 17 residues. The CDR3 here is CASIQRGSGRTYNEQFF. The CDR3 nucleotides read TGTGCCAGCATCCAAAGGGGTTCGGGGAGAACCTACAATGAGCAGTTCTTC.

Of note for this clonotype: A read error may produce the germline difference seen at one junction end. The chain recombines TRBV14 with TRBJ2-2, with unresolved D. This CDR3 is built from 13 residues. From germline, CDR1 is SGHDN and CDR2 FVKESK. DNA of the CDR3: TGTGCTAGCAGCGAAGATCGCATCGGGGAGCTGTTTTTT. Translating gives CASSEDRIGELFF.

A word on this clonotype: Being one base from a much bigger clone, this may be a read error. The chain is built from TRBV6-2 or TRBV6-3 and TRBJ2-7; D possibly uses TRBD1 or TRBD2 (6 bases each). The germline V gene encodes CDR1 MNHEY and CDR2 SVGEGT. This CDR3 spans 13 amino acids. The CDR3 region is CTSSSYREDEQYF. In DNA form, the CDR3 reads TGTACCAGCAGTAGTTACAGGGAGGACGAGCAGTACTTC.

V is TRBV12-3 or TRBV12-4 and J is TRBJ2-1, with 8 nucleotides matching TRBD2. After removal of 6 bases from V and 12 bases from J, the junction contained 13 bases not matched to a gene. The CDR3 consists of 14 residues. As DNA, the CDR3 is TGTGCCAGCAGATGGACTAGCTGGAGTAGTGGGCAGTTCTTC. Residues: CASRWTSWSSGQFF.

The V gene is TRBV28, the J gene TRBJ2-2; possibly TRBD2 for D (6 bases). V lost 8 bases, J lost 2 bases, and 9 bases lay in between. Germline CDR1 and CDR2: MDHEN and SYDVKM. This CDR3 is built from 13 residues. Written as DNA, the CDR3 is TGTGCCAGCCGGGACTTAAACACCGGGGAGCTGTTTTTT. Encoded protein: CASRDLNTGELFF.

Comment on this clonotype: A read error may be the cause here, since a much bigger clone is one base away. This chain connects TRBV28 to TRBJ2-7; D is unresolved. Germline assignment: CDR1 MDHEN and CDR2 SYDVKM. V was pared by 5 bases and J by 9 bases, with 20 bases between. The length of the CDR3 is 14 residues. In nucleotides, the CDR3 is TGTGCCAGCAGTCCGCCCCCGGCCGGCAACGGGCAGTACTTC. It specifies CASSPPPAGNGQYF.

Comment on this clonotype: A read error may account for a junction end that differs from germline. The chain is built from TRBV5-4 and TRBJ2-4; tentative D call: TRBD2 (5 bases). Germline CDR1 reads SGHNT; CDR2 reads YYREEE (reference sequence). The CDR3 loop spans 13 amino acids. The CDR3 region has the DNA TGTACCAGCAGCTCCGGGCAGAGGGACATTCAGTACTTC. Encoded protein: CTSSSGQRDIQYF.

J is TRBJ1-5 and V is TRBV6-1; D is perhaps TRBD1 (5 bases). V was shortened by 4 bases and J by 9 bases, with 13 bases between the two germline ends. Germline V lookup: CDR1 MNHNS, CDR2 SASEGT. This CDR3 comprises 13 residues. The CDR3 protein is CASSGGTKTPQHF. The CDR3, as DNA: TGTGCCAGCAGTGGGGGCACCAAAACGCCCCAGCATTTT.

A word on this clonotype: This sequence may be a read error, since a much larger clone differs from it by one base. The chain carries TRBV10-3 and TRBJ2-1; D remains ambiguous. The last part of the DNA fits TRBJ2-7 better; the J call may be wrong. Germline assignment: CDR1 ENHRY and CDR2 SYGVKD. CDR3 length: 16 amino acids. As DNA, the CDR3 is TGTGCCATCAGTGATTCCAGTCGGGCATCATACAATGAGCAGTACTTC. Its translation: CAISDSSRASYNEQYF.

For this clonotype: A much larger clone differs by one base, so this may be a read error. The V and J genes are TRBV4-2 and TRBJ2-5, with D uncertain. The CDR3 spans 13 residues. With 0 bases removed from V and 5 bases from J, the gap between germline ends came to 7 bases. Germline CDR1 reads LGHNA; CDR2 reads YNFKEQ. For the CDR3, the DNA is TGTGCCAGCAGCCAAGATCGCCATGAGACCCAGTACTTC. This encodes CASSQDRHETQYF.

In the case of this clonotype: This may stem from a read error, because a much larger clone lies one nucleotide away. The chain combines TRBV6-1 with TRBJ1-5; 8 bases match TRBD1. From germline, CDR1 is MNHNS and CDR2 SASEGT. The CDR3 runs to 14 residues. CDR3 DNA: TGTGCCAGCAGCAGGACAGGGATGGGTCAGCACCAGCATTTT. Residues: CASSRTGMGQHQHF.

As to this clonotype: A read error may explain this, as a much larger clone is one base away. This rearrangement joins TRBV4-2 to TRBJ1-2; D may be TRBD1 (5 bases). The CDR3 is 17 amino acids. The V gene's germline CDR1 is LGHNA and CDR2 YNFKEQ. Trimming stripped 0 bases from V and 4 bases from J, with 18 bases between. In DNA form, the CDR3 reads TGTGCCAGCAGCCAAGATCATGATCGGGGGGATGCCTATGGCTACACCTTC. Translating gives CASSQDHDRGDAYGYTF.

This clonotype has more than one count but fewer than ten. The genes are TRBV12-3 or TRBV12-4 and TRBJ1-1, with D uncertain. This CDR3 is 12 amino acids long. The germline V and J ends were trimmed by 8 bases and 10 bases, with 17 bases remaining between them. CDR3 DNA: TGTGCCAGCGGGCCGCTTGAGGCGACAGCTTTCTTT. Its protein is CASGPLEATAFF.

The chain recombines TRBV7-8 with TRBJ2-1; D is possibly TRBD2 (6 bases). CDR1 is SGHVS, CDR2 FQNEAQ, per germline. The V end was cut by 5 bases, the J end by 4 bases, with 21 bases between. The CDR3 has 17 amino acids. CDR3 DNA: TGTGCCAGCAGCCGCTCTAACCTGGCGGGATTTTACAATGAGCAGTTCTTC. It yields the protein CASSRSNLAGFYNEQFF.

A word on this clonotype: At one boundary the junction diverges from the germline segment, which might be a read error. This chain joins TRBV24-1 and TRBJ2-1; TRBD1 might be the D (5 bases). This CDR3 region has 18 residues. Per the germline V gene, CDR1 is KGHDR and CDR2 is SFDVKD. The CDR3 reads CATSDPLAGSSSYNEQFF. CDR3 bases: TGTGCCACCAGTGACCCACTCGCAGGGTCGAGCTCCTATAATGAGCAGTTCTTC.

About this clonotype itself: Its ends do not fully match the called genes, so a read error is possible. V usage is TRBV30 and J usage is TRBJ2-1; no clear D gene. This CDR3 is built from 10 residues. Germline CDR1 reads GTSNPN; CDR2 reads SVGIG (reference sequence). The CDR3 coding sequence is TGTGCCCGGAGTGCTGGGGAGCAGTTCTTC. This sequence encodes CARSAGEQFF.

Turning to this clonotype: An end of the junction differs from the germline gene, which may be a read error. The chain carries TRBV4-1 and TRBJ2-1; D is unclear. Germline V gene sequence: CDR1 MGHRA, CDR2 YSYEKL. The CDR3 has 13 residues. The DNA of the CDR3 is TGCGCCAGCAGCCAAGATCTAGTGGCTGAGCACTTCTTC. Amino acids: CASSQDLVAEHFF.

This clonotype was detected only a few times. One end of the junction varies from germline; a read error may be responsible. The chain combines TRBV5-1 with TRBJ1-2; D gene uncertain. Germline V CDR1 and CDR2: SGHRS, YFSETQ. The CDR3 is 12 amino acids. CDR3 region: CASSLSSYGYTF. The CDR3 nucleotides read TGCGCCAGCAGCTTGAGCAGCTATGGTTACACCTTC. Variable domain in full (rest from reference TRBV5-1 and TRBJ1-2): KAGVTQTPRYLIKTRGQQVTLSCSPISGHRSVSWYQQTPGQGLQFLFEYFSETQRNKGNFPGRFSGRQFSNSRSEMNVSTLELGDSALYLCASSLSSYGYTFGSGTRLTVV.

This clonotype was counted a few times. Since a much larger clone is just one base distant, this may be a read error. This chain joins TRBV29-1 and TRBJ1-2, with D perhaps matching TRBD1 (6 bases). V lost 2 bases and J 4 bases, leaving 11 bases between the germline ends. The CDR3 covers 13 residues. Per the germline V gene, CDR1 is SQVTM and CDR2 is ANQGSEA. The CDR3 nucleotides are TGCAGCGTTGAATACAGGGAGGGCTATGGCTACACCTTC. This translates into CSVEYREGYGYTF. The full variable domain, rest sourced from reference TRBV29-1 and TRBJ1-2, is SAVISQKPSRDICQRGTSLTIQCQVDSQVTMMFWYRQQPGQSLTLIATANQGSEATYESGFVIDKFPISRPNLTFSTLTVSNMSPEDSSIYLCSVEYREGYGYTFGSGTRLTVV.

The V call is TRBV28, the J call TRBJ1-2; a possible D gene is TRBD1 (6 bases). Germline V CDR1 and CDR2: MDHEN, SYDVKM. The CDR3 has 18 residues. The V gene lost 5 bases and the J gene lost 5 bases, with 27 bases spanning the gap. CDR3 DNA: TGTGCCAGCAGTCCCTACCTGGACAGCCGGGCACAGGGATATGGCTACACCTTC. Translation: CASSPYLDSRAQGYGYTF.

To note about this clonotype: A much larger clone differs from this one at a single base, so this may be a read error. The chain couples TRBV29-1 to TRBJ2-7, with D possibly matching TRBD2 (5 bases). The CDR3 extends over 11 amino acids. Germline V gene data show CDR1 as SQVTM and CDR2 as ANQGSEA. The germline V and J ends were trimmed by 4 bases and 5 bases, with 9 bases remaining between them. Here the CDR3 DNA reads TGCAGCGTTGGGCCGGGGAACGAGCAGTACTTC. Protein product: CSVGPGNEQYF.

As concerns this clonotype: A read error may produce the germline difference seen at one junction end. This chain's CDR3 is CASTPQRSPYEQYF. The CDR3, as DNA: TGTGCCAGCACCCCTCAGCGGTCTCCCTACGAACAGTACTTC. The J gene is TRBJ2-7, the V gene TRBV11-2; a weak D match, TRBD2 (5 bases). Germline assignment: CDR1 SGHAT and CDR2 FQNNGV. The CDR3 runs 14 residues.

Details on this clonotype: One end of the junction does not line up with germline, which may come from a read error. This sequence joins TRBV12-3 or TRBV12-4 and TRBJ2-3; D is unresolved. CDR3 length: 13 amino acids. Here the CDR3 reads CACSPGATDTQYF. The CDR3 region has the DNA TGTGCCTGCAGTCCAGGTGCCACAGATACGCAGTATTTT.